A selection of T cell receptor beta chains follows, all from one sample in a study of blood T cell repertoires in COVID-19. Repertoires were generated with immunoSEQ multiplex PCR, while TCRdb's copy carries only in-frame clones and drops some. The table includes about 170,000 clones, about 91% detected once. Sequencing used PBMCs or T cells enriched from blood (not recorded which). The receptors were sampled from a woman under 30 who had recovered from COVID-19. The CDR3 runs from the conserved cysteine through the conserved F or W. The D gene is left open where the match is weak. Size is omitted from some rows. Given values are once, few, many or a class for expanded clones.

J,D,size,V,DNA,CDR3
TRBJ2-7,TRBD2,once,TRBV7-9,TGTGCCAGCAGCTTAGGCCGGACTAGCGGAACCTACGAGCAGTACTTC,CASSLGRTSGTYEQYF
TRBJ2-1,TRBD2,.,TRBV7-3,TGTGCCAGCAGCCCTCTTCGACGGGAGGGATCGGAGCATGAGCAGTTCTTC,CASSPLRREGSEHEQFF
TRBJ1-2,TRBD1,.,TRBV3-1/TRBV3-2,TGTGCCAGCAGCCCAGGGACAGGCTCGCATGGCTACACCTTC,CASSPGTGSHGYTF
TRBJ1-1,.,once,TRBV27,TGTGCCAGCAGTTTGTTAGGAGGGAACACTGAAGCTTTCTTT,CASSLLGGNTEAFF
TRBJ2-3,TRBD2,.,TRBV3-1/TRBV3-2,TGTGCCAGCAGCCAAGAGCGGGAGGATGGCACAGATACGCAGTATTTT,CASSQEREDGTDTQYF
TRBJ1-3,.,.,TRBV5-1,TGCGCCAGCAGCTTTGGGAGCTCTGGAAACACCATATATTTT,CASSFGSSGNTIYF
TRBJ2-1,.,.,TRBV12-3/TRBV12-4,TGTGCCAGCAGTTTTACCGGTGAGCAGTTCTTC,CASSFTGEQFF
TRBJ1-1,.,.,TRBV4-1,TGCGCCAGCAGCCACCCTGGGCGCGGGGGAGACACTGAAGCTTTCTTT,CASSHPGRGGDTEAFF
TRBJ2-7,.,.,TRBV29-1,TGCAGCGTTGCCCCAAGGGGCCCCTACGAGCAGTACTTC,CSVAPRGPYEQYF
TRBJ1-2,.,few,TRBV5-4,TGTGCCAGCAGGCCTGGACAGACAACCTATGGCTACACCTTC,CASRPGQTTYGYTF
TRBJ2-7,TRBD1,.,TRBV5-4,TGTGCCAGCAGGGATTGGACAGGGAGCTACGAGCAGTACTTC,CASRDWTGSYEQYF
TRBJ2-3,.,.,TRBV6-5,TGTGCCAGCAGGGGAGTAGCGGTGGATACGCAGTATTTT,CASRGVAVDTQYF